The sequence of this T cell receptor (beta chain) was determined in a study of OX40 agonist ivuxolimab in advanced cancers. Study-level information: The patients got ivuxolimab, which is an agonistic anti-OX40 (CD134) antibody.

Data came from immunoSEQ multiplex PCR; TCRdb stores just in-frame clones and leaves some out. This table holds approximately 21,000 clones, roughly 80% found once. This specimen consisted of CD4+ or CD8+ T cells sorted from blood, obtained in a trial of the OX40 agonist ivuxolimab. This TCR was sampled from an adult with an advanced solid tumor such as melanoma, head and neck, liver or kidney cancer.

The CDR3 nucleotides are TGTGCCAGCAGTGAAGGCTGGGGCTCTGGAAACACCATATATTTT. This translates into CASSEGWGSGNTIYF. The rearrangement joins TRBV6-1 to TRBJ1-3, with unresolved D. The V end was cut by 1 base, the J end by 0 bases, with 7 bases between. CDR1 is MNHNS and CDR2 is SASEGT in the germline V gene. This CDR3 is built from 15 residues.